This TCR beta chain is from a study of cytomegalovirus exposure and HLA in healthy donors. Primers included in the PCR were 60 Vbeta and 13 Jbeta primers. Sequencing was performed with immunoSEQ multiplex PCR; in TCRdb, only in-frame clones are kept and a portion is missing. The sample records more than 110,000 clones, more than 75% being singletons. V was trimmed by 3 bases and J by 7 bases, leaving 18 bases between them. Germline V gives CDR1 SGDLS, CDR2 YYNGEE. This CDR3 spans 15 amino acids. This clonotype was sampled from a female donor in good health and CMV-seronegative. Material for sequencing was PBMCs. This sequence joins TRBV9 and TRBJ2-3, with D possibly TRBD1 on 6 matching bases. CDR3 sequence: CASSDPGHRGNTQYF. DNA of the CDR3: TGTGCCAGCAGCGACCCGGGACATAGGGGGAATACGCAGTATTTT.